This T cell receptor (beta chain) is drawn from a study of vaccination and CD4 T cells after COVID-19. The assay that was used to sequence DNA from cultured CD4+ T cells was the Oncomine TCR Beta short-read assay. TCRdb reprocessed the PCR reads via MiXCR and lists one record per CDR3 protein. The sample records roughly 16,000 distinct CDR3 sequences, roughly 28% being singletons. The germline V gene encodes CDR1 LNHNV and CDR2 YYDKDF (reference sequence). V lost 3 bases and J 1 base, leaving 10 bases between the germline ends. The CDR3 loop spans 14 amino acids. This clonotype was recorded a few times. The antigen is unknown. Specified treatment: roughly ten-day PBMC culture with coronavirus spike peptide pools or control peptides (ViraFEST assay).

The sequencing sample was made of cultured CD4+ T cells from blood. The source is a human donor with COVID-19. The rearrangement uses TRBV15 and TRBJ2-7, with D possibly being TRBD2 (6 bases). CDR3: CATSSGGGSYEQYF. For the CDR3, the DNA is TGTGCCACCAGCAGCGGGGGAGGTTCCTACGAGCAGTACTTC.